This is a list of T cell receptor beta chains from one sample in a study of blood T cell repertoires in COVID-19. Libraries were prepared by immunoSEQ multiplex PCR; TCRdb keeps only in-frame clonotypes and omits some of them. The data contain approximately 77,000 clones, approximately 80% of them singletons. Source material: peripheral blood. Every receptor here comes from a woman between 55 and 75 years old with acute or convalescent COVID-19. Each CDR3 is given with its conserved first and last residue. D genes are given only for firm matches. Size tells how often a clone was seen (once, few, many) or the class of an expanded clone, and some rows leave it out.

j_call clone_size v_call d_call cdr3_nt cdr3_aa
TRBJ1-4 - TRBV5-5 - TGTGCCAGCAGCCCAACAGGGTTTGGGACTAATGAAAAACTGTTTTTT CASSPTGFGTNEKLFF
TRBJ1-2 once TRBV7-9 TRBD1 TGTGCCAGCAGCCCTCCCAGACAGGGTGCCTTCTATGGCTACACCTTC CASSPPRQGAFYGYTF
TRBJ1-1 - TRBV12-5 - TGTGCTAGTGGTTTGGTACAGGGCGGGTACGGGAACACTGAAGCTTTCTTT CASGLVQGGYGNTEAFF
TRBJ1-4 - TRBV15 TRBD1 TGTGCCACCAGCGGGGACAGGGAAAAACTGTTTTTT CATSGDREKLFF
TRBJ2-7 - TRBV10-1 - TGCGCCAGCACTTTGACTGGCCCCTACGAGCAGTACTTC CASTLTGPYEQYF
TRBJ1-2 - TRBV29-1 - TGCAGCTACCCGATCGGGGAGGGGCCCGGTGGCTACACCTTC CSYPIGEGPGGYTF
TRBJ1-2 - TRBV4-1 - TGCGCCAGCAGCCGATTGACAGAGACATTAAGCTACACCTTC CASSRLTETLSYTF
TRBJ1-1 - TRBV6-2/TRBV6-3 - TGTGCCAGCAGCGAGGGCTTGTTTGGGAACACTGAAGCTTTCTTT CASSEGLFGNTEAFF
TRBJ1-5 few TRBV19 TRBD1 TGTGCCAGTAGTATATATCCCCCCAGGACAGGGGAGCATCAGCCCCAGCATTTT CASSIYPPRTGEHQPQHF
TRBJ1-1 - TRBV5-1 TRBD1 TGCGCCAGCAGCTTGGACCAAGGGGGCCCCGAAGCTTTCTTT CASSLDQGGPEAFF
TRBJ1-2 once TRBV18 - TGTGCCAGCTCAAGTACTTCGACAGGCTCCTATGGCTACACCTTC CASSSTSTGSYGYTF
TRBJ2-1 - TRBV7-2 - TGTGCCAGCAGCTTAAAGAGCTCCTACAATGAGCAGTTCTTC CASSLKSSYNEQFF
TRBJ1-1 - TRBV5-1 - TGCGCCAGCAGCCCCAGGAACACTGAAGCTTTCTTT CASSPRNTEAFF
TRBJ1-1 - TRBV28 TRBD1 TGTGCCAGCAGTTTAACCGGACAGGGGGTTGGAAACACTGAAGCTTTCTTT CASSLTGQGVGNTEAFF
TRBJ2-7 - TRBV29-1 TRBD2 TGCAGCGTTGAAGGGACTAGCGGGGGGGCCTACGAGCAGTACTTC CSVEGTSGGAYEQYF
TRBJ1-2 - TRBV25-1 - TGTGCCAGCAGTGAATTGGGGGGGGCGAAAGACTATGGCTACACCTTC CASSELGGAKDYGYTF
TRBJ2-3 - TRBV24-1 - TGTGCCACCTCCCAGGATAGCACAGATACGCAGTATTTT CATSQDSTDTQYF
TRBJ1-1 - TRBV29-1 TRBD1 TGCAGCGTGGGACAGGGGGACACTGAAGCTTTCTTT CSVGQGDTEAFF
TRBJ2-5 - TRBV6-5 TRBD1 TGTGCCAGCGTACCGGGACAGGGAACGCGGGAGACCCAGTACTTC CASVPGQGTRETQYF
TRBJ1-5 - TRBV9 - TGTGCCAGCAGCGTATCTGGGGAGCGACAGCCCCAGCATTTT CASSVSGERQPQHF
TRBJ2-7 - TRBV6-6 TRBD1 TGTGCCAGCACCTCGGACAGGACCCCCTACGAGCAGTACTTC CASTSDRTPYEQYF
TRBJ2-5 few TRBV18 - TGTGCCAGCTCCCCGAGTAGAGCGCAAGAGACCCAGTACTTC CASSPSRAQETQYF
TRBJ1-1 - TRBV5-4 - TGTGCCAGCAGCTTGTTCGACACTGAAGCTTTCTTT CASSLFDTEAFF
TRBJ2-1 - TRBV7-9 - TGTGCCAGCAGTATCGACAGTTACAATGAGCAGTTCTTC CASSIDSYNEQFF
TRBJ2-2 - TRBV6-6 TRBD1 TGTGCCAGCAGCCTCCTACCGACAGGGGGCGGGGAGCTGTTTTTT CASSLLPTGGGELFF
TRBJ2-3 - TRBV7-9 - TGTGCCAGCAGCAGCTACAGGGGAGGTGAGCCAGATACGCAGTATTTT CASSSYRGGEPDTQYF
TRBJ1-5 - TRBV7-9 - TGTGCCAGCAGCTTTTCGGCGGAGAGCGTCAATCAGCCCCAGCATTTT CASSFSAESVNQPQHF
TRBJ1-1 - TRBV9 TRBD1 TGTGCCAGCAGCGCCGACAGGGTCCCCACTGAAGCTTTCTTT CASSADRVPTEAFF
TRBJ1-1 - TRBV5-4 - TGTGCCAGCAGCTTCTCAGAGAACACTGAAGCTTTCTTT CASSFSENTEAFF